This T cell receptor (beta chain) was obtained from a study of identical twins. After removal of 6 bases from V and 9 bases from J, the junction contained 9 bases not matched to a gene. From germline, CDR1 is DFQATT and CDR2 SNEGSKA (reference sequence). The CDR3 runs to 14 residues. There are many counts of this clonotype. The antigen is unknown. Study conclusions and caveats: The study found excess low generation probability among twin-shared out-of-frame alpha sequences. Models predicted less out-of-frame TCR alpha sharing in monozygotic twins than was found.

TCRdb recomputed calls from the 5' RACE reads with MiXCR, one row per CDR3 protein. The sample yields 350,000 to 450,000 distinct CDR3 sequences, 15% to 20% seen once. Sequencing was carried out using naive T cells sorted from blood. The TCR was taken from a man aged 45-65 years in good health. The chain employs TRBV20-1 and TRBJ2-1; the match to TRBD2 covers 12 bases. The CDR3 DNA reads as TGCAGTGCGCCGCCTAGCGGGAGGGCCGTTGAGCAGTTCTTC. Encoded protein: CSAPPSGRAVEQFF.